The next 29 T cell receptor beta chains were all read from a single sample in a study of cytomegalovirus exposure and HLA in healthy donors. The PCR used 60 Vbeta and 13 Jbeta primers. Repertoires were generated with immunoSEQ multiplex PCR, while TCRdb's copy carries only in-frame clones and drops some. The sample has 120,000 to 150,000 clones; roughly 80% are singletons. The sequencing sample was made of PBMCs. Receptor source: a woman in her 30s in good health and CMV-seronegative.

The genes are TRBV7-9 and TRBJ2-6; TRBD1 is a possible D gene (6 bases). V was clipped by 3 bases and J by 1 base, with 10 bases between them. CDR3 length: 16 amino acids. CDR1 is SEHNR and CDR2 is FQNEAQ in the germline V gene (reference sequence). CDR3 DNA: TGTGCCAGCAGCTTCCTAGGGGGATCTGGGGCCAACGTCCTGACTTTC. Amino acids: CASSFLGGSGANVLTF.

This clone was detected ten times or more. The chain combines TRBV7-9 with TRBJ2-2; tentatively, D is TRBD2 (5 bases). The CDR3 has 14 amino acids. V lost 3 bases, J lost 7 bases, and 12 bases lay in between. Germline CDR1 SEHNR, CDR2 FQNEAQ (reference sequence). The CDR3 loop is CASSFEGVGGELFF. As DNA, the CDR3 is TGTGCCAGCAGCTTCGAGGGAGTGGGCGGGGAGCTGTTTTTT.

The chain links TRBV2 to TRBJ1-2; 7 positions agree with TRBD1. CDR1 and CDR2 from the germline V gene are SNHLY and FYNNEI. With 3 bases clipped from V and 4 bases from J, the junction kept 5 bases outside the gene matches. The CDR3 is 14 amino acids. CDR3 nucleotide sequence: TGTGCCAGCAGTGAGGAGACAGGGCCCTATGGCTACACCTTC. Translating it yields CASSEETGPYGYTF.

The genes are TRBV7-9 and TRBJ2-5; D uncertain. CDR3 length equals 13 residues. CDR1 SEHNR and CDR2 FQNEAQ come from the germline V gene (reference sequence). The V end lost 1 base, the J end lost 5 bases, and 8 bases lay between the germline ends. CDR3 in amino acids: CASSLDSWETQYF. For the CDR3, the DNA is TGTGCCAGCAGCTTAGACAGCTGGGAGACCCAGTACTTC. The complete variable domain, with remaining parts taken from reference TRBV7-9 and TRBJ2-5, reads DTGVSQNPRHKITKRGQNVTFRCDPISEHNRLYWYRQTLGQGPEFLTYFQNEAQLEKSRLLSDRFSAERPKGSFSTLEIQRTEQGDSAMYLCASSLDSWETQYFGPGTRLLVL.

The sample holds a few counts of this clone. The chain carries TRBV27 and TRBJ1-1, with no clear D. CDR3 length equals 16 residues. Germline values: CDR1 MNHEY, CDR2 SMNVEV (reference sequence). Trimming left V 5 bases short and J 4 bases short, with 20 bases between. CDR3 sequence reads: CASSARGSSVSTEAFF. CDR3 nucleotide sequence: TGTGCCAGCAGTGCCCGCGGGAGCTCAGTGAGCACTGAAGCTTTCTTT.

This clone was recorded only once. The gene calls are TRBV7-9 and TRBJ2-1, with D perhaps TRBD2 (6 bases). The V gene lost 2 bases and the J gene lost 3 bases, with 23 bases spanning the gap. The CDR3 runs 19 residues. The germline gives CDR1 SEHNR, CDR2 FQNEAQ (reference sequence). The CDR3 DNA reads as TGTGCCAGCAGCTTAAAGAAGCGGAGGGACCTCGGCTTCTACAATGAGCAGTTCTTC. This encodes CASSLKKRRDLGFYNEQFF.

V usage is TRBV30 and J usage is TRBJ2-4; the D is unclear. Deletions cut 0 bases from V and 4 bases from J, with 4 bases between. Germline CDR1 GTSNPN, CDR2 SVGIG (reference sequence). There are 12 residues in the CDR3. The CDR3 sequence: CAWSVQKNIQYF. In DNA, the CDR3 is TGTGCCTGGAGTGTACAGAAAAACATTCAGTACTTC.

The chain has TRBV19 and TRBJ2-7, with 10 bases that match TRBD1. Germline CDR1 reads LNHDA; CDR2 reads SQIVND (reference sequence). The CDR3 extends over 16 amino acids. The junction had 6 bases not matched to a gene; V was cut back by 1 base and J by 3 bases. As DNA, the CDR3 is TGTGCCAGTAGTATAGGCGGACAGGGGGGAATCTACGAGCAGTACTTC. Protein product: CASSIGGQGGIYEQYF.

The rearrangement joins TRBV5-1 to TRBJ2-3, with D possibly TRBD2 on 5 matching bases. The germline V and J ends were trimmed by 4 bases and 1 base, with 7 bases remaining between them. The CDR3 has 13 amino acids. Germline V gene lookup returns CDR1 SGHRS and CDR2 YFSETQ. CDR3 region: CASSPGGTDTQYF. The CDR3 bases are TGCGCCAGCAGCCCCGGGGGCACAGATACGCAGTATTTT.

The gene calls are TRBV19 and TRBJ1-1; 10 positions match TRBD1. Germline V CDR1 and CDR2: LNHDA, SQIVND (reference sequence). V shed 5 bases and J 3 bases; nucleotides not matched to a gene: 9. The CDR3 length is 16 residues. The CDR3 is CASSHDRGRVDTEAFF. CDR3 in DNA: TGTGCCAGTAGTCACGACAGGGGGCGCGTCGACACTGAAGCTTTCTTT.

The rearrangement joins TRBV6-6 to TRBJ1-3, with D uncertain. There are 13 residues in the CDR3. The germline gives CDR1 MNHNY, CDR2 SVGAGI (reference sequence). Deletions cut 5 bases from V and 10 bases from J, with 15 bases between. CDR3 nucleotides: TGTGCCAGCAGTGTTCAGAGGGTGGAAACCATATATTTT. This gives the protein CASSVQRVETIYF.

The chain carries TRBV30 and TRBJ2-1; unclear D gene. Trimming removed 4 bases from V and 0 bases from J, with 13 bases in between. The CDR3 sequence is 15 residues long. Germline V gene lookup returns CDR1 GTSNPN and CDR2 SVGIG (reference sequence). Here the CDR3 reads CAWKEILNSYNEQFF. The CDR3 DNA reads TGTGCCTGGAAGGAGATACTTAACTCCTACAATGAGCAGTTCTTC.

The chain joins TRBV28 to TRBJ2-1, with no clear D. The CDR3 covers 15 residues. The germline V gene has CDR1 MDHEN and CDR2 SYDVKM. V gave up 5 bases and J gave up 6 bases, with 17 bases separating them. The CDR3 bases are TGTGCCAGCAGTCTAATGGGCAGACGTGGCAATGAGCAGTTCTTC. Translation gives CASSLMGRRGNEQFF.

The chain links TRBV7-9 to TRBJ1-3, with D possibly TRBD1 on 5 matching bases. Germline loops: CDR1 SEHNR, CDR2 FQNEAQ (reference sequence). The CDR3 is made up of 19 amino acids. V lost 4 bases, J lost 3 bases, and 25 bases lay in between. The CDR3 DNA sequence: TGTGCCAGCAGCTCCCGGGACTCGCGGTCCGGTCCAGATGGAAACACCATATATTTT. The encoded protein is CASSSRDSRSGPDGNTIYF.

This chain connects TRBV23-1 to TRBJ1-2, with 9 bases identical to TRBD1. TRBV23-1 is noted as an ORF with a role that remains uncertain. V lost 2 bases and J lost 7; bases outside the gene matches: 14. This CDR3 is 17 amino acids long. CDR3 loop: CASSQINGHRGRLGYTF. CDR3 nucleotide sequence: TGCGCCAGCAGTCAAATAAACGGGCACAGGGGGCGCCTTGGCTACACCTTC.

The V and J genes are TRBV5-1 and TRBJ1-2, with TRBD1 identical over 7 bases. There are 16 residues in the CDR3. The trim removed 0 bases at V and 3 bases at J, leaving 8 bases unmatched. In germline, CDR1 is SGHRS, CDR2 YFSETQ. CDR3 sequence (DNA): TGCGCCAGCAGCTTGGATGGGACAGCAAGACACTATGGCTACACCTTC. Translating gives CASSLDGTARHYGYTF.

The chain links TRBV2 to TRBJ2-1; 9 bases map to TRBD1. This CDR3 region has 15 residues. J lost 0 bases, V lost 7 bases, and 4 bases had no gene match. Germline V gives CDR1 SNHLY, CDR2 FYNNEI. CDR3 protein: CASMADRGSYNEQFF. CDR3 DNA sequence: TGTGCCAGCATGGCGGACAGGGGCTCCTACAATGAGCAGTTCTTC. Combining the CDR3 with reference TRBV2 and TRBJ2-1 gives the whole variable domain EPEVTQTPSHQVTQMGQEVILRCVPISNHLYFYWYRQILGQKVEFLVSFYNNEISEKSEIFDDQFSVERPDGSNFTLKIRSTKLEDSAMYFCASMADRGSYNEQFFGPGTRLTVL.

This clone was observed a handful of times. DNA of the CDR3: TGTGCCAGCAGCACACAGGGGGGAAACACTGAAGCTTTCTTT. Protein sequence: CASSTQGGNTEAFF. The gene calls are TRBV6-6 and TRBJ1-1; TRBD1 matches at 8 bases. The CDR3 has 14 residues. J gave up 2 bases and V 6 bases, and 5 bases lay outside the gene matches. CDR1 MNHNY and CDR2 SVGAGI come from the germline V gene (reference sequence).

The chain carries TRBV5-1 and TRBJ2-3; 9 nucleotides line up with TRBD1. Losses at the gene ends were 2 bases for V and 6 bases for J; bases not matched to a gene: 4. Germline CDR1 reads SGHRS; CDR2 reads YFSETQ. The CDR3 contains 14 residues. In DNA, the CDR3 is TGCGCCAGCAGCTTAGACAGGGGGGCCGATACGCAGTATTTT. Protein: CASSLDRGADTQYF.

This clone was counted a few times. The chain has TRBV2 and TRBJ1-3; D is ambiguous. Trimming removed 11 bases from V and 0 bases from J, with 11 bases in between. The germline V gene has CDR1 SNHLY and CDR2 FYNNEI. The CDR3 is made up of 13 amino acids. In DNA form, the CDR3 reads TGTGCCCGGAGACGGTCCTCTGGAAACACCATATATTTT. Translated: CARRRSSGNTIYF.

This clone has a handful of counts. CDR3 residues: CASSLRTGTNTEAFF. Written as DNA, the CDR3 is TGCGCCAGCAGCTTGAGGACAGGGACGAACACTGAAGCTTTCTTT. The V call is TRBV5-1, the J call TRBJ1-1, with 8 bases identical to TRBD1. Looked up from germline, CDR1 is SGHRS and CDR2 is YFSETQ. V trimming: 1 base; J trimming: 1 base; junction bases outside the gene matches: 3. The CDR3 length is 15 residues.

The CDR3 sequence is CASSLKAGLNTEAFF. In DNA, the CDR3 is TGCGCCAGCAGTCTCAAAGCCGGACTTAACACTGAAGCTTTCTTT. The chain is built from TRBV23-1 and TRBJ1-1, with D unresolved. TRBV23-1 is treated as an ORF (open reading frame) with a function not yet certain. V shed 4 bases and J shed 2 bases, with 14 bases lying between them. CDR3 size: 15 residues.

CDR3 amino acids: CASSGYGQGEDYTF. In nucleotides, the CDR3 is TGTGCCAGCAGTGGGTACGGACAGGGCGAGGACTACACCTTC. The gene calls are TRBV6-5 and TRBJ1-2, with 8 nucleotides matching TRBD1. CDR1 and CDR2 (germline): MNHEY, SVGAGI. This CDR3 is 14 amino acids long. The V and J ends lost 5 bases and 10 bases, in that order; junction bases with no gene match: 12.

The J gene is TRBJ1-6, the V gene TRBV7-6, with TRBD1 matching 7 bases. Germline V gene data show CDR1 as SGHVS and CDR2 as FNYEAQ. The CDR3 covers 15 residues. J gave up 9 bases and V 5 bases, and 10 bases lay outside the gene matches. The CDR3 here is CASSKTGARGSPLHF. The CDR3 region has the DNA TGTGCCAGCAGCAAAACAGGGGCCAGAGGTTCACCCCTCCACTTT.

The chain combines TRBV27 with TRBJ2-1; TRBD1 agrees at 10 bases. The germline CDR1 and CDR2 sequences are MNHEY and SMNVEV (reference sequence). The trim removed 5 bases at V and 5 bases at J, leaving 6 bases unmatched. This CDR3 contains 15 residues. The CDR3 coding sequence is TGTGCCAGCAGTACTTGGACAGGGGGAAACAATGAGCAGTTCTTC. Amino acid sequence: CASSTWTGGNNEQFF.

The chain couples TRBV4-2 to TRBJ2-2, with 12 bases that match TRBD2. The germline V gene encodes CDR1 LGHNA and CDR2 YNFKEQ. This CDR3 has 17 residues. The trim removed 2 bases at V and 4 bases at J, leaving 5 bases unmatched. In nucleotides, the CDR3 is TGTGCCAGCAGCCAACAGACTAGCGGGAGAATCACCGGGGAGCTGTTTTTT. As protein: CASSQQTSGRITGELFF.

The rearrangement joins TRBV9 to TRBJ2-1; TRBD2 is a possible D gene (5 bases). Germline CDR1 is SGDLS and CDR2 is YYNGEE. Trimming removed 0 bases from V and 8 bases from J, with 6 bases in between. This CDR3 comprises 12 residues. CDR3 in DNA: TGTGCCAGCAGCGTAGCCGGGGATGAGCAGTTCTTC. This encodes CASSVAGDEQFF.

In this sample, this clone turned up once. The CDR3 here is CASSATGGTQHF. In DNA form, the CDR3 reads TGTGCCAGCAGTGCCACCGGGGGAACTCAGCATTTT. This chain joins TRBV6-1 and TRBJ1-5, with a weak D call TRBD1 (5 bases). The CDR3 runs 12 residues. The V gene's germline CDR1 is MNHNS and CDR2 SASEGT. V was cut by 4 bases and J by 13 bases, with 14 bases left in between.

This clone was counted a few times. Germline is not matched at one junction end, which may reflect a read error. The J gene is TRBJ1-3, the V gene TRBV19; TRBD1 aligns across 7 bases. Germline values: CDR1 LNHDA, CDR2 SQIVND (reference sequence). The CDR3 loop spans 14 amino acids. This CDR3 is CARQQQGDRNTTYF. For the CDR3, the DNA is TGTGCCAGACAACAGCAGGGGGACAGAAACACCACATATTTT. The full variable domain, completed using reference TRBV19 and TRBJ1-3, is DGGITQSPKYLFRKEGQNVTLSCEQNLNHDAMYWYRQDPGQGLRLIYYSQIVNDFQKGDIAEGYSVSREKKESFPLTVTSAQKNPTAFYLCARQQQGDRNTTYFGEGSWLTVV.